These 6 T cell receptor beta chains were all obtained from the same sample, sequenced in a study of Graves' ophthalmopathy and Graves' hyperthyroidism. The authors amplified TCR beta CDR3 regions, and they did so from RNA transcripts for repertoire sequencing. HTBI-primed first-round RT-PCR preceded second-round multiplex PCR. TCRdb used MiXCR to reprocess the multiplex PCR reads, holding one entry per CDR3 protein. The data show approximately 210,000 distinct CDR3 sequences, with roughly 27% seen just once and approximately 8.6% held by the top ten. Sequenced sample: peripheral blood. These receptors were taken from a middle-aged man with Graves' ophthalmopathy.

The chain is built from TRBV7-2 and TRBJ1-1; perhaps TRBD1 as D (6 bases). CDR1 and CDR2 from the germline V gene are SGHTA and FQGNSA. The CDR3 runs to 12 residues. The germline V and J ends were trimmed by 1 base and 11 bases, with 11 bases remaining between them. The CDR3 region is CASSLGGGLAFF. DNA of the CDR3: TGTGCCAGCAGCTTAGGAGGGGGTTTGGCTTTCTTT.

Only a few counts were recorded for this clonotype. Written as DNA, the CDR3 is TGTGCCAGCAGCTTAGAAGGCAGCACTGAAGCTTTCTTT. Protein: CASSLEGSTEAFF. The J gene is TRBJ1-1, the V gene TRBV7-3; D gene ambiguous. V lost 2 bases and J lost 4, with 8 bases in between. This CDR3 is 13 amino acids long. Germline assignment: CDR1 SGHTA and CDR2 FQGTGA. Full variable domain (rest looked up from reference TRBV7-3 and TRBJ1-1): GAGVSQTPSNKVTEKGKYVELRCDPISGHTALYWYRQSLGQGPEFLIYFQGTGAADDSGLPNDRFFAVRPEGSVSTLKIQRTERGDSAVYLCASSLEGSTEAFFGQGTRLTVV.

This clonotype was seen at least ten times. The chain links TRBV7-2 to TRBJ1-3; a possible D gene is TRBD1 (6 bases). CDR1 SGHTA and CDR2 FQGNSA come from the germline V gene. V lost 2 bases and J 0 bases, leaving 11 bases between the germline ends. The CDR3 contains 16 residues. This CDR3 reads CASSLKTGYSGNTIYF. The DNA of the CDR3 is TGTGCCAGCAGCTTAAAAACAGGGTACTCTGGAAACACCATATATTTT.

The chain links TRBV6-1 to TRBJ1-2; 7 bases match TRBD1. Trimming removed 2 bases from V and 2 bases from J; junction bases left unmatched: 5. CDR3 length: 15 residues. The germline V gene has CDR1 MNHNS and CDR2 SASEGT. The CDR3 protein is CASSERQGWNYGYTF. The DNA of the CDR3 is TGTGCCAGCAGTGAAAGACAGGGATGGAACTATGGCTACACCTTC.

This clonotype was counted at least ten times. The chain recombines TRBV7-9 with TRBJ2-2; 8 positions match TRBD2. CDR1 and CDR2 (germline): SEHNR, FQNEAQ (reference sequence). The V segment lost 0 bases and the J segment 2 bases; nucleotides outside the gene matches: 5. The CDR3 consists of 17 residues. The CDR3 bases are TGTGCCAGCAGCTTAGCCCTAGCGGGTGAAAACACCGGGGAGCTGTTTTTT. Encoded protein: CASSLALAGENTGELFF.

The gene calls are TRBV28 and TRBJ2-5; D uncertain. Trimming left V 4 bases short and J 2 bases short, with 5 bases between. From germline, CDR1 is MDHEN and CDR2 SYDVKM. The CDR3 length is 12 residues. The CDR3 bases are TGTGCCAGCAGTTCGGTACAAGAGACCCAGTACTTC. This encodes CASSSVQETQYF.